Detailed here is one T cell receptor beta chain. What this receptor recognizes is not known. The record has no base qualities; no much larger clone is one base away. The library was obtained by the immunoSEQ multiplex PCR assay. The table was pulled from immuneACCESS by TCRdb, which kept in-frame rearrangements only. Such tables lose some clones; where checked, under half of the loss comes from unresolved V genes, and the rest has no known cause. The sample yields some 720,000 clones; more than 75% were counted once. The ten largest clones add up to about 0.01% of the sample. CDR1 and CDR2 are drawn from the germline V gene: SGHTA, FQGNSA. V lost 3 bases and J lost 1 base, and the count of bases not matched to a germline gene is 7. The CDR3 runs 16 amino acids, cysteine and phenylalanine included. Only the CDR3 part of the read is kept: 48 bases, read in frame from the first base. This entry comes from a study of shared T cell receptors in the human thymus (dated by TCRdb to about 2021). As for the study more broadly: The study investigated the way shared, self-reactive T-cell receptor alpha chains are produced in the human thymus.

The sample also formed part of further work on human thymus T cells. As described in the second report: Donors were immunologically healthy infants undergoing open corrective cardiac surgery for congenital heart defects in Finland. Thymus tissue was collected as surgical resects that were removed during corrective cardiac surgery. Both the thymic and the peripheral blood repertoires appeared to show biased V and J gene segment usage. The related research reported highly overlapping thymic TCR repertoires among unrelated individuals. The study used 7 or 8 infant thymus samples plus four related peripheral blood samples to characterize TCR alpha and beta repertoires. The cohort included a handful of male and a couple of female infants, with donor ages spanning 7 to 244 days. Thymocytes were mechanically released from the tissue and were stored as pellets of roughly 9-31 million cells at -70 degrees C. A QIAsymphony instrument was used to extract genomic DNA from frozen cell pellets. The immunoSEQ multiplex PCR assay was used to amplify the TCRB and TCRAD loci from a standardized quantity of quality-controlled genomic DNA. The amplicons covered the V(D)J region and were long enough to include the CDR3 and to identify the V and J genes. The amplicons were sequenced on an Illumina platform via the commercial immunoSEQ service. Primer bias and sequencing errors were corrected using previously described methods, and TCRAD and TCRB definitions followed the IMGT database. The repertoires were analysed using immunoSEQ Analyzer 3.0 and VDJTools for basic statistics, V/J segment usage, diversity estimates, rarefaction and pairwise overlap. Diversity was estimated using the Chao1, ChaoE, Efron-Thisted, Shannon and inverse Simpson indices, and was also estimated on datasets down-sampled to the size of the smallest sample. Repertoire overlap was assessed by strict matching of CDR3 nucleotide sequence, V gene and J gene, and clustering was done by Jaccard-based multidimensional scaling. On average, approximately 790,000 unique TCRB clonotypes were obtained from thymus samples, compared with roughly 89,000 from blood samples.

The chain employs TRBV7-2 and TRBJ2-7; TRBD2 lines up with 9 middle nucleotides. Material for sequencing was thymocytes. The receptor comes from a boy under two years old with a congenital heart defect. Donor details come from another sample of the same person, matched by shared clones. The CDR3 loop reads CASSFLAGPRSYEQYF. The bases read TGTGCCAGCAGCTTTCTAGCGGGACCCAGGTCCTACGAGCAGTACTTC.